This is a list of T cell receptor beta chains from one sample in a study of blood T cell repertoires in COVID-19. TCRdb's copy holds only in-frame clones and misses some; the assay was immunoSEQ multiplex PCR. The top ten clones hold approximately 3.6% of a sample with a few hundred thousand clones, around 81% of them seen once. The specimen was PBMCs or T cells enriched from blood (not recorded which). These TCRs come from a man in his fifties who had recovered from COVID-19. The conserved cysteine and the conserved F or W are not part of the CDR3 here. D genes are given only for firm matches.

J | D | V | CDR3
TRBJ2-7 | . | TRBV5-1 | ASSLGNRVGSSFEQY
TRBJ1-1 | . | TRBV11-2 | ASSLVRGNTEAF
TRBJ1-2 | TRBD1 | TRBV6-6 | ASSRTGGYGYT
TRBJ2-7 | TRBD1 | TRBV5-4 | ASSFEDRNSYEQY
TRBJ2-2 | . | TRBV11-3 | ASSPVRAGELF
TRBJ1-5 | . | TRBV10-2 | ASSRTAEGNQPQH
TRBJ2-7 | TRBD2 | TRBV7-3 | ASSISGGASYEQY
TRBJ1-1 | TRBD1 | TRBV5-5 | ASSPQTGRTEAF
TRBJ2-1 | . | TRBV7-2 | ASSLSGSSYNEQF
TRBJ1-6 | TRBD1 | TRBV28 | ASSHDRGMNNSPLH
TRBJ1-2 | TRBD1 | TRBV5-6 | ASRRDRGSNYGYT
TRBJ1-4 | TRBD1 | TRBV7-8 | ASRLVPGQGSGHHEKLF
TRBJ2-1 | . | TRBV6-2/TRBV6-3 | ASSFGEKEQF
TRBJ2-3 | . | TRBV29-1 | SVLAAGTDTQY
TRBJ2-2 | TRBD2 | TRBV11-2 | ASSLQMGGSRNTGELF
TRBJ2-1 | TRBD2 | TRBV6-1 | ASSDGTSGRGNEQF
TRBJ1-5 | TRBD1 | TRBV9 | ASSVEGTGKQPQH
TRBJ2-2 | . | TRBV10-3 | ATGAGELF
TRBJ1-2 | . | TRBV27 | ASSLRGGGAPYGYT
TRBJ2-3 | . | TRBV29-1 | SHGGGPADTQY
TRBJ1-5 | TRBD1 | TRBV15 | ATSRDYGQGGPQH
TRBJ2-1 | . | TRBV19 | ASSSSSVGNEQF
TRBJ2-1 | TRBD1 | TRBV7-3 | ASSLTGSSYNEQF
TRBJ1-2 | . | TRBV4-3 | ASSQDGGIDGYT
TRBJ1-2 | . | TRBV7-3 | ASSLSPGPQSGYT
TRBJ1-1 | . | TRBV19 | ASSMEERVGEAF
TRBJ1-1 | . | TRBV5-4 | ASSLDRPGAEAF
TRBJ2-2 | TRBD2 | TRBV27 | ASSSLKLAGGAGELF
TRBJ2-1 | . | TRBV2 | ASSEAAGPGQF
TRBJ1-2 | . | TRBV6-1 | ASSDGSSFVYGYT
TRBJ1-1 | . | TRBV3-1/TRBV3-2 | ASSQQTGHTEAF
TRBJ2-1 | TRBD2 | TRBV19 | ASSLASGRNEQF
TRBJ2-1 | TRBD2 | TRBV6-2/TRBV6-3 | ASSHYGGLASNYNEQF
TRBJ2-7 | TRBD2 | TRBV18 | ASSPGLAYEQY
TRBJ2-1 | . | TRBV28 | ASIGQSSYNEQF
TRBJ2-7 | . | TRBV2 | ARGSVQAYEQY
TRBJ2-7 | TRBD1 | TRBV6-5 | ASSYGQGAQYEQY
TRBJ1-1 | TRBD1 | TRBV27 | ASSLRQGNTEAF
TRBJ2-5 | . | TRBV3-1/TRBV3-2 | ASRRAALAQETQY
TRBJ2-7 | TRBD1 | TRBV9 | ASSALPGTGTELY
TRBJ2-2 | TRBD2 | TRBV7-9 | ASSRTSGDTGELF
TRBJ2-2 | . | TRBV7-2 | ASSLKAVTGELF
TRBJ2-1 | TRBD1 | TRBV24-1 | ATSDDGQGKNEQF
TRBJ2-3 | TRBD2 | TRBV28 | ASSSASGRTDTQY
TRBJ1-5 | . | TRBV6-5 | ASSYSRQGGQPQH
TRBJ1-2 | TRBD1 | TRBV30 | ARVQAGQEYGYT
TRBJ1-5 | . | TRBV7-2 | ASSATGDQPQH
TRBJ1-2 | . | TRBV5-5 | ASSQTSQGNYGYT
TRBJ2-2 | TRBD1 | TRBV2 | ASGRETGHTGELF
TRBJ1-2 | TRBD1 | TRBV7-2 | ASSSAGSGGYGYT
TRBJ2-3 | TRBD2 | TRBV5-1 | ASSGSGVRGGTDTQY
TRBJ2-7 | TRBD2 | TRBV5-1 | ASTERDYTSYEQY
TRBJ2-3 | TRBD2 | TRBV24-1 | ATSLSRGKNTQY
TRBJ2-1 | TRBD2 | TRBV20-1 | SASMGLGYDEQF
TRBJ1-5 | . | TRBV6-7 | ASSYSGGNQPQH
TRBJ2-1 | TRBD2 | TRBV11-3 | ASSLELAGGYNEQF
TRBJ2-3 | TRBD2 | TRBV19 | ASSMRGVTDTQY
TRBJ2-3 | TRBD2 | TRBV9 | ASSVELAGDGTQY